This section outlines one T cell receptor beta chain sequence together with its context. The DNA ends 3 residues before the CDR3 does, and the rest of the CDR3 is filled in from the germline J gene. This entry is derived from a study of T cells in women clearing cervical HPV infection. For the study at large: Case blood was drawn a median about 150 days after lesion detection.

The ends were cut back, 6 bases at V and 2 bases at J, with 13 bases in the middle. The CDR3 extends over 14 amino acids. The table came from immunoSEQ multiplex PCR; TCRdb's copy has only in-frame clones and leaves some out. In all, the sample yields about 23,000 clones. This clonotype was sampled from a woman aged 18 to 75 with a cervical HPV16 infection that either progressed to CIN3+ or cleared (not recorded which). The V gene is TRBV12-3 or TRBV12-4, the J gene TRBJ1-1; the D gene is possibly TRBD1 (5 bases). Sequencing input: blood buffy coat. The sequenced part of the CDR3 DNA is TGTGCCAGCAGAGACAGTTCCGCAAACACTGAA. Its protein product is CASRDSSANTE. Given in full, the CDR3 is CASRDSSANTEAFF.